This entry lists 23 T cell receptor beta chains sequenced from one sample in a study of T-cell reconstitution after alpha-beta-depleted transplantation in children. Molecular barcoding with unique molecular identifiers was used for the TCRbeta library. Via MiXCR, TCRdb re-called the PCR reads, giving one row per CDR3 protein. The sample yields about 240,000 distinct CDR3 sequences, around 12% seen once. The sample here was PBMCs from the stem cell graft donor, taken from the stem cell graft. The origin of the receptors is a human donor who donated a stem cell graft to a child with acute lymphoblastic leukemia.

Many counts were recorded for this clonotype. The chain uses TRBV28 and TRBJ2-7; 12 bases match TRBD1. Germline V gives CDR1 MDHEN, CDR2 SYDVKM. Trimming took 10 bases from V and 6 from J; bases not matched to a gene: 7. This CDR3 region has 13 residues. The CDR3 DNA reads TGTGCCACCCAGGGGGACAGGGGGCGCGAGCAGTACTTC. Its protein product is CATQGDRGREQYF.

This clonotype was recorded at least ten times. The gene calls are TRBV11-2 and TRBJ2-1; D might be TRBD2 (6 bases). The CDR3 is 14 residues long. V dropped 0 bases and J dropped 9 bases, with 12 bases sitting between them. Germline loops: CDR1 SGHAT, CDR2 FQNNGV. As DNA, the CDR3 is TGTGCCAGCAGCTTAGATGCGGGAAGGGCTGAGCAGTTCTTC. It encodes CASSLDAGRAEQFF.

This clonotype was observed many times. The rearrangement uses TRBV5-4 and TRBJ2-1; no definite D call. CDR3 length equals 12 residues. Germline CDR1 and CDR2: SGHNT and YYREEE (reference sequence). Trimming removed 7 bases at V and 7 bases at J, with 12 bases between. The CDR3 sequence is CASAATGNEQFF. The CDR3 DNA is TGTGCCAGCGCCGCTACCGGAAATGAGCAGTTCTTC.

This clonotype was counted at least ten times. V usage is TRBV10-3 and J usage is TRBJ2-3; D assignment may be TRBD1 or TRBD2 (5 bases each). This CDR3 has 12 residues. Between the trimmed V and J ends, which lost 4 bases and 5 bases, there was a span of 7 bases. Germline assignment: CDR1 ENHRY and CDR2 SYGVKD. CDR3 in DNA: TGTGCCATCAGTGGGGACGAAGATACGCAGTATTTT. Protein: CAISGDEDTQYF.

The chain employs TRBV7-8 and TRBJ2-1; 11 bases fit TRBD2. J lost 7 bases, V lost 7 bases, and 12 bases had no gene match. CDR1 SGHVS and CDR2 FQNEAQ come from the germline V gene. This CDR3 contains 16 residues. The chain's CDR3 is CASILGTSGSLNEQFF. The CDR3 DNA reads TGTGCCAGCATCCTCGGAACTAGCGGGAGTTTAAATGAGCAGTTCTTC. The full variable domain, completed using reference TRBV7-8 and TRBJ2-1, is GAGVSQSPRYKVAKRGQDVALRCDPISGHVSLFWYQQALGQGPEFLTYFQNEAQLDKSGLPSDRFFAERPEGSVSTLKIQRTQQEDSAVYLCASILGTSGSLNEQFFGPGTRLTVL.

This clonotype appeared many times. This sequence joins TRBV29-1 and TRBJ1-1; D is ambiguous. Germline values: CDR1 SQVTM, CDR2 ANQGSEA. The CDR3 loop spans 14 amino acids. V was trimmed by 0 bases and J by 2 bases, leaving 10 bases between them. The CDR3 nucleotides read TGCAGCGTTGAAGAAGGTGGGGTTAACACTGAAGCTTTCTTT. Translation gives CSVEEGGVNTEAFF.

This clonotype was detected a few times. This may be a read error, as it is one base from a much larger clone. The genes are TRBV7-8 and TRBJ1-1, with D perhaps matching TRBD1 (5 bases). The germline V gene encodes CDR1 SGHVS and CDR2 FQNEAQ. Trimming removed 3 bases from V and 0 bases from J, with 8 bases in between. The CDR3 contains 14 residues. CDR3 DNA sequence: TGTGCCAGCAGCTTGGGACCGTTGAACACTGAAGCTTTCTTT. Its translation: CASSLGPLNTEAFF.

The sample holds many counts of this clonotype. The chain couples TRBV12-3 or TRBV12-4 to TRBJ1-1; D unclear. The V end lost 5 bases, the J end lost 3 bases, and 13 bases lay between the germline ends. This CDR3 has 14 residues. CDR3 nucleotide sequence: TGTGCCAGCAGTCCACTTTGGAGGGACACTGAAGCTTTCTTT. Residues: CASSPLWRDTEAFF.

In this sample, this clonotype turned up a few times. The J gene is TRBJ2-4, the V gene TRBV5-1, with TRBD2 as a possible D gene (6 bases). V lost 0 bases and J lost 8, with 15 bases in between. CDR1 and CDR2 (germline): SGHRS, YFSETQ. The CDR3 totals 15 residues. The DNA of the CDR3 is TGCGCCAGCAGCTTGGATGCGGGGTCCAGGGACATTCAGTACTTC. Protein product: CASSLDAGSRDIQYF.

This clonotype was observed many times. The J gene is TRBJ1-2, the V gene TRBV7-2, with a weak D call TRBD1 (6 bases). CDR1 and CDR2 from the germline V gene are SGHTA and FQGNSA. This CDR3 is 19 amino acids long. Trimming removed 3 bases at V and 4 bases at J, with 27 bases between. The DNA of the CDR3 is TGTGCCAGCAGCTTCCCTCGCCCTACACAAAAACAGGGCCCCTATGGCTACACCTTC. As protein: CASSFPRPTQKQGPYGYTF.

This clonotype occurred many times. The chain recombines TRBV6-1 with TRBJ1-1; D is perhaps TRBD1 (6 bases). The CDR3 sequence is 13 residues long. CDR1 and CDR2 from the germline V gene are MNHNS and SASEGT. Trimming pared 7 bases from V and 1 base from J, leaving 10 bases between. The DNA for the CDR3 is TGTGCCAGCATCACGACAGGGAACACTGAAGCTTTCTTT. Its protein is CASITTGNTEAFF.

This clonotype was seen ten or more times. The chain's CDR3 is CASSLVLRAREPGELFF. The CDR3 bases are TGTGCCAGCAGCTTGGTACTAAGGGCCCGGGAGCCCGGGGAGCTGTTTTTT. The chain couples TRBV5-6 to TRBJ2-2; D might be TRBD2 (6 bases). The CDR3 extends over 17 amino acids. Per the germline V gene, CDR1 is SGHDT and CDR2 is YYEEEE. Trimming shortened V by 0 bases and J by 6 bases, and 18 bases separated the two germline ends.

This clonotype was recorded at least ten times. The chain uses TRBV15 and TRBJ1-5, with a weak D call TRBD1 (5 bases). Between the trimmed V and J ends, which lost 5 bases and 6 bases, there was a span of 14 bases. The length of the CDR3 is 14 residues. The germline V gene encodes CDR1 LNHNV and CDR2 YYDKDF (reference sequence). In nucleotides, the CDR3 is TGTGCCACCAGCGGGGACGGTGAGAGTCAGCCCCAGCATTTT. It codes for CATSGDGESQPQHF.

This clonotype was found many times. J is TRBJ2-2 and V is TRBV4-3; D unclear. The CDR3 has 13 amino acids. In germline, CDR1 is LGHNA, CDR2 YSLEER. Deletions cut 0 bases from V and 7 bases from J, with 6 bases between. The chain's CDR3 is CASSQDRRGELFF. As DNA, the CDR3 is TGCGCCAGCAGCCAAGACCGGCGCGGGGAGCTGTTTTTT.

This clonotype has at least ten counts. The gene calls are TRBV7-2 and TRBJ2-6; D is unclear. The CDR3 consists of 14 residues. Germline loops: CDR1 SGHTA, CDR2 FQGNSA. Trimming left V 2 bases short and J 0 bases short, with 2 bases between. This CDR3 is CASSLPSGANVLTF. CDR3 DNA sequence: TGTGCCAGCAGCTTACCCTCTGGGGCCAACGTCCTGACTTTC.

The rearrangement links TRBV18 to TRBJ1-6, with unresolved D. Germline V gene sequence: CDR1 KGHSH, CDR2 LQKENI. This CDR3 region has 15 residues. Trimming removed 3 bases at V and 7 bases at J, with 13 bases between. The CDR3 coding sequence is TGTGCCAGCTCACCCTCCAACGGAAAGAATTCACCCCTCCACTTT. Protein sequence: CASSPSNGKNSPLHF.

V is TRBV7-9 and J is TRBJ2-5, with D perhaps TRBD1 (5 bases). V lost 7 bases and J lost 1, with 19 bases in between. There are 16 residues in the CDR3. Germline CDR1 is SEHNR and CDR2 is FQNEAQ (reference sequence). The DNA for the CDR3 is TGTGCCAGCACCCGTAGTGTTCCAGGGATCCAAGAGACCCAGTACTTC. Residues: CASTRSVPGIQETQYF. Filled out from reference TRBV7-9 and TRBJ2-5, the complete variable domain reads DTGVSQNPRHKITKRGQNVTFRCDPISEHNRLYWYRQTLGQGPEFLTYFQNEAQLEKSRLLSDRFSAERPKGSFSTLEIQRTEQGDSAMYLCASTRSVPGIQETQYFGPGTRLLVL.

This clonotype was detected many times. The chain joins TRBV10-3 to TRBJ1-5; no reliable D call. V was pared by 4 bases and J by 4 bases, with 5 bases between. The CDR3 has 12 residues. Germline assignment: CDR1 ENHRY and CDR2 SYGVKD. The CDR3 sequence is CAISGVNQPQHF. CDR3 in DNA: TGTGCCATCAGTGGGGTGAATCAGCCCCAGCATTTT.

At least ten counts were recorded for this clonotype. CDR3 amino acids: CASSSIGQGTDTQYF. The CDR3 DNA reads as TGTGCCAGCAGCTCGATTGGACAGGGGACAGATACGCAGTATTTT. This rearrangement joins TRBV7-2 to TRBJ2-3, with TRBD1 matching 9 bases. There are 15 residues in the CDR3. Germline lookup yields CDR1 SGHTA and CDR2 FQGNSA. Trimming took 4 bases from V and 3 from J; bases not matched to a gene: 5.

This clonotype came up many times. The chain carries TRBV6-5 and TRBJ1-5; D not resolved. V lost 2 bases and J lost 7, with 15 bases in between. This CDR3 has 15 residues. Germline loops: CDR1 MNHEY, CDR2 SVGAGI. CDR3: CASSYTREVGQPQHF. CDR3 bases: TGTGCCAGCAGTTACACGAGAGAAGTAGGACAGCCCCAGCATTTT.

This clonotype was counted many times. V usage is TRBV6-2 or TRBV6-3 and J usage is TRBJ2-3; D gene uncertain. Per the germline V gene, CDR1 is MNHEY and CDR2 is SVGEGT. Trimming pared 4 bases from V and 4 bases from J, leaving 3 bases between. The CDR3 loop spans 11 amino acids. The DNA of the CDR3 is TGTGCCAGCAGTTCATCAGATACGCAGTATTTT. It translates to CASSSSDTQYF.

Only a few counts were recorded for this clonotype. J is TRBJ2-3 and V is TRBV20-1; D may correspond to TRBD1 or TRBD2 (5 bases each). V was trimmed by 3 bases and J by 7 bases, leaving 14 bases between them. Germline-derived CDR1 and CDR2 are DFQATT and SNEGSKA (reference sequence). The CDR3 loop spans 13 amino acids. The CDR3 loop is CSASDWDPNTQYF. The CDR3 coding sequence is TGCAGTGCTAGTGACTGGGACCCCAATACGCAGTATTTT.

This clonotype has ten or more counts. CDR3 nucleotides: TGTGCCAGCAGCTTAGGACCTACTCCTACTGGGGCCAACGTCCTGACTTTC. It is translated as CASSLGPTPTGANVLTF. The chain combines TRBV7-3 with TRBJ2-6; no definite D call. The CDR3 spans 17 residues. CDR1 and CDR2 from the germline V gene are SGHTA and FQGTGA. Between the trimmed V and J ends, which lost 2 bases and 2 bases, there was a span of 13 bases.